The clone carrying this TCR beta chain has more than one count but fewer than ten. The target antigen is unknown. This sample is part of a study of T cell responses to AZD1222 COVID-19 vaccine. Study overall: Second doses that came at about 4 or about 12 weeks were put together.

The data were produced by immunoSEQ multiplex PCR, yet TCRdb's version contains in-frame clones alone and is incomplete. The table records about 87,000 clones, around nine tenths of them present only once. Study findings and constraints: Dominant CD4 TCR responses targeted spike regions 160-218 and 743-854. It was only a handful of AZD1222 recipients who were seropositive at baseline.

Sequencing was performed on peripheral blood, taken on day 0 of AZD1222 vaccination. The clonotype comes from an adult in good health.

The CDR3 DNA is TGTGCCAGCAGCGCGTCAGGGTTAGGGGCTTGGAACTATGGCTACACCTTC. Protein sequence: CASSASGLGAWNYGYTF. The V and J genes are TRBV6-4 and TRBJ1-2; D is perhaps TRBD1 (5 bases). CDR1 MRHNA and CDR2 SNTAGT come from the germline V gene. The CDR3 extends over 17 amino acids. V shed 6 bases and J shed 2 bases, with 22 bases lying between them.